The clone carrying this TCR beta chain was counted only a few times. Its antigen is unknown. The data belong to a study of T cell repertoires in cytomegalovirus infection. Trimming cost V 2 bases and J 2 bases, with 12 bases left between them. This CDR3 has 15 amino acids. TCRdb independently ran MiXCR on the reads; one entry per CDR3 protein. Among just over 450,000 distinct CDR3 sequences listed, 40% to 50% were seen once. This chain joins TRBV12-3 or TRBV12-4 and TRBJ1-1, with a possible D match to TRBD1 (5 bases). The source is a human donor in good health (CMV status not recorded). Some clones in this sample may be carry-over from other donors' samples. The starting material was cultured PBMCs, obtained from culture after CMV antigen stimulation. CDR3 protein: CASSLPSTGNTEAFF. The DNA for the CDR3 is TGTGCCAGCAGTTTACCCTCTACAGGTAACACTGAAGCTTTCTTT.